This TCR beta chain was recorded in a study of post-analysis software for immune sequencing data (dated by TCRdb to between 2014 and 2017). As for the study more broadly: Recorded disease courses included relapsing-remitting, secondary progressive and progressive-relapsing multiple sclerosis, with some patients lacking subtype annotation. Patient repertoires were compared against some twelve previously published healthy control repertoires from donors aged roughly 6 to 27 years. A subset of samples was prepared in parallel using single-end sample barcoding, then pooled and co-amplified after Illumina adapter ligation.

Libraries were constructed by PCR. TCRdb records Illumina HiSeq 2500 as the sequencer. Unique molecular identifiers were incorporated into TCR beta cDNA libraries to reduce PCR and sequencing biases. Roughly 0.5 million cDNA molecules were obtained per 1 to 10 million input T cells, so each molecule approximated one T cell. The patient libraries were prepared and sequenced using the same protocol as the earlier healthy control dataset. Within a given batch, samples were prepared together, multiplexed and sequenced on the same HiSeq lane. Turning to the authors' computational methods: Raw barcoded reads were processed with MIGEC, discarding single-read molecular identifier groups before consensus assembly and CDR3 extraction. VDJtools was used for post-analysis of the clonotype tables, with diversity normalized by down-sampling every dataset to the smallest sample size. To correct batch-related cross-sample contamination, repertoire overlap clustering matched CDR3 amino acid sequences but not nucleotide sequences. TCRdb ran its own pipeline on the public reads, namely fastp trimming at Q25 and MiXCR clone calling, and kept in-frame beta chains. Identical CDR3 proteins give one entry, which carries the most common genes and DNA. These V and J calls are TCRdb output, not the study's own analysis. Across this sample there are over 300,000 distinct CDR3 sequences, with less than 40% seen only once. Of the sample, 13% falls within the top ten clones.

From a lookup of the germline V gene, CDR1 and CDR2 are SGHTA and FQGNSA. From the cysteine up to the phenylalanine, the CDR3 has a length of 13 residues. Of all the DNA, just the CDR3 is kept, 39 bases in frame from base 1. The junction shows trimming of 4 bases on V and 2 bases on J, plus 7 bases between the germline ends. Paper-wide results and their limitations: Multiple sclerosis patients had significantly lower normalized Chao1 diversity than controls, a result that suggests substantial peripheral T-cell clonal expansion. Patients showed significantly higher frequencies than controls for roughly five TRBV segments, among them TRBV5-6, TRBV5-1 and TRBV20-1. The multiple sclerosis patient group was slightly younger than the control group. Strong co-clustering of samples prepared in the same batch was shown by direct clustering with F measure, prompting a batch-effect correction.

This clonotype was picked up one time. No cognate antigen has been identified for it. Qualities for individual bases were not recorded, and no much larger clone is one base off. To demonstrate the VDJtools post-analysis software, the study profiled TCR beta repertoires from the peripheral blood of about 13 young patients with multiple sclerosis. The patients with multiple sclerosis were children and adolescents between roughly 6 and 17 years of age. Sequencing was carried out using blood. The chain was built from TRBV7-2 and TRBJ2-3; the D gene is unclear. This sequence originates from a girl between 5 and 17 years old with multiple sclerosis. CDR3 protein: CASSSDNTDTQYF. The DNA sequence is as follows: TGTGCCAGCAGCTCCGACAACACAGATACGCAGTATTTT.